This T cell receptor (beta chain) was found in a study of blood T cells in healthy people across ages. For the second PCR, which ran for about 6 to 11 cycles, a sample-barcoded 5' primer and a J-beta primer mix were used. MiXCR was run by TCRdb on the 5' RACE reads, yielding one entry per CDR3 protein. This table holds about 1.4 million distinct CDR3 sequences, around 59% found once. The germline CDR1 and CDR2 sequences are MNHEY and SMNVEV (reference sequence). This CDR3 comprises 9 residues. This chain links TRBV27 with TRBJ2-5, with TRBD1 as a possible D gene (5 bases). The last part of the DNA fits TRBJ2-7 better; the J call may be wrong. This sequence originates from a man between 18 and 35 years old in good health. The sequencing input was blood. The CDR3 protein is CATRDEQYF. CDR3 DNA sequence: TGTGCCACCAGGGACGAGCAGTACTTC.